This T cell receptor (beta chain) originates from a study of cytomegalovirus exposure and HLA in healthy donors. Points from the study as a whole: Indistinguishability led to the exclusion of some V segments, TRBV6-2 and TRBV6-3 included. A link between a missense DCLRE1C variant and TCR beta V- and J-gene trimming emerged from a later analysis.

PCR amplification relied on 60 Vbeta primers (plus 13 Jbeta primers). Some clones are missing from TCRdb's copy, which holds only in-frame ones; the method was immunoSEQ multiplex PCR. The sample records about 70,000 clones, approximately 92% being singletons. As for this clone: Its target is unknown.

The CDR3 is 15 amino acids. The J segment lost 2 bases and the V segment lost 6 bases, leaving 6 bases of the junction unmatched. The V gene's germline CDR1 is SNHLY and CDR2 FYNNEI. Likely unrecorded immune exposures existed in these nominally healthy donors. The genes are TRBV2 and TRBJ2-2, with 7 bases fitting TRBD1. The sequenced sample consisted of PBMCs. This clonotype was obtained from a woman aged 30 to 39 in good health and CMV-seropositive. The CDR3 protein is CASRFGQENTGELFF. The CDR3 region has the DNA TGTGCCAGCAGGTTCGGACAGGAAAACACCGGGGAGCTGTTTTTT.